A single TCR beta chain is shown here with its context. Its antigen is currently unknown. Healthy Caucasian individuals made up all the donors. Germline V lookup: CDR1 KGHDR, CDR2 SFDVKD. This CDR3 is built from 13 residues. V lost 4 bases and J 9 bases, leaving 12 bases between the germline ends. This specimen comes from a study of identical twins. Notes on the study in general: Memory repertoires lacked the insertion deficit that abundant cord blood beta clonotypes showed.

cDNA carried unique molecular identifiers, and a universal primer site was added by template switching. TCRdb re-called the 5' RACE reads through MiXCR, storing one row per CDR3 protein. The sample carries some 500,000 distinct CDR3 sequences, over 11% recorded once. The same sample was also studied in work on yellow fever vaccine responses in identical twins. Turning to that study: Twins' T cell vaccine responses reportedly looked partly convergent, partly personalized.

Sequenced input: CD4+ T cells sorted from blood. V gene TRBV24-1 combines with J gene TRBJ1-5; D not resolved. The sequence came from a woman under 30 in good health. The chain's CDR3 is CATSDPNNGPQHF. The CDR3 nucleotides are TGTGCCACCAGTGACCCAAATAATGGGCCCCAGCATTTT.